This paragraph reports one T cell receptor beta chain. Its antigen remains unknown. This same CDR3 is encoded by further DNA sequences in the sample. The sample originates from a study of CD8+ T cells in alopecia areata. Treatment of the sample: oral pan-JAK inhibitor, 5-10 mg twice daily. General study results and limits: Higher clonality was seen in lesional scalp than in normal scalp, especially in alopecia totalis/universalis.

RNA was isolated and reverse transcribed to cDNA, the sequencing template. Method: immunoSEQ multiplex PCR; TCRdb's copy keeps in-frame clones and lacks some. This table holds about 180,000 clones, 58% found once. This clonotype was sampled from a human donor with alopecia areata. The sequences come from CD4+ T cells sorted from blood, collected at approximately week 55, from a patient treated with tofacitinib.

The CDR3, as DNA: TGCAGCGCCTTAGCGGGAGGCACAGATACGCAGTATTTT. It translates to CSALAGGTDTQYF. V is TRBV29-1 and J is TRBJ2-3, with TRBD2 matching over 9 bases. CDR1 SQVTM and CDR2 ANQGSEA come from the germline V gene. The ends lost 7 bases at V and 1 base at J; junction bases unmatched: 3. CDR3 length equals 13 residues.